The 20 T cell receptor beta chains below come from one sample, sequenced in a study of cytomegalovirus exposure and HLA in healthy donors. With 60 Vbeta and 13 Jbeta primers, the PCR was carried out. Clones were read by immunoSEQ multiplex PCR, and TCRdb kept only the in-frame ones, dropping some. This table holds some 150,000 clones, approximately 78% found once. Sequencing was performed on PBMCs. The source is a woman aged 50 to 60 in good health and CMV-seropositive.

CDR3: CASSPVPPGGGSNQPQHF. In DNA form, the CDR3 reads TGTGCCAGCAGCCCCGTACCTCCCGGAGGAGGGAGCAATCAGCCCCAGCATTTT. The V call is TRBV7-6, the J call TRBJ1-5; the D is unclear. V shed 5 bases and J shed 1 base, with 21 bases lying between them. The CDR3 is made up of 18 amino acids. In germline, CDR1 is SGHVS, CDR2 FNYEAQ. Supplemented by reference TRBV7-6 and TRBJ1-5, the full variable domain reads GAGVSQSPRYKVTKRGQDVALRCDPISGHVSLYWYRQALGQGPEFLTYFNYEAQQDKSGLPNDRFSAERPEGSISTLTIQRTEQRDSAMYRCASSPVPPGGGSNQPQHFGDGTRLSIL.

This chain connects TRBV29-1 to TRBJ2-3, with TRBD2 identical over 7 bases. Trimming took 6 bases from V and 3 from J; bases not matched to a gene: 9. Germline CDR1 SQVTM, CDR2 ANQGSEA. This CDR3 is 14 amino acids long. CDR3 amino acids: CSVTGTITTDTQYF. The CDR3 DNA follows: TGCAGCGTCACCGGGACTATAACGACAGATACGCAGTATTTT.

J is TRBJ1-2 and V is TRBV30; D is possibly TRBD1 (6 bases). Looked up from germline, CDR1 is GTSNPN and CDR2 is SVGIG (reference sequence). This CDR3 is 13 amino acids long. Between the trimmed V and J ends, which lost 4 bases and 0 bases, there was a span of 9 bases. DNA of the CDR3: TGTGCCTGGACCACAGGGTCTAACTATGGCTACACCTTC. It encodes CAWTTGSNYGYTF.

Only a few counts were recorded for this clone. The CDR3 sequence: CASSLLAGVYEQYF. For the CDR3, the DNA is TGTGCCAGCAGTTTGCTCGCGGGAGTCTACGAGCAGTACTTC. The chain couples TRBV27 to TRBJ2-7; 7 nucleotides match TRBD2. CDR1 is MNHEY, CDR2 SMNVEV, per germline (reference sequence). The CDR3 has 14 residues. After removal of 3 bases from V and 3 bases from J, the junction contained 5 bases not matched to a gene.

This rearrangement joins TRBV18 to TRBJ2-2, with D possibly TRBD1 on 5 matching bases. CDR3 length: 14 amino acids. V shed 4 bases and J shed 3 bases, with 9 bases lying between them. Germline V gene sequence: CDR1 KGHSH, CDR2 LQKENI. DNA of the CDR3: TGTGCCAGCTCACTCGACAGTTACACCGGGGAGCTGTTTTTT. Translating gives CASSLDSYTGELFF.

V usage is TRBV2 and J usage is TRBJ2-7; D gene ambiguous. The germline CDR1 and CDR2 sequences are SNHLY and FYNNEI. V was pared by 5 bases and J by 5 bases, with 7 bases between. The CDR3 extends over 11 amino acids. CDR3 amino acids: CASSSHHEQYF. CDR3 nucleotides: TGTGCCAGCAGTTCACATCACGAGCAGTACTTC.

This clone was seen just once. The genes are TRBV19 and TRBJ2-1; D is unclear. Germline CDR1 LNHDA, CDR2 SQIVND (reference sequence). Trimming removed 1 base from V and 4 bases from J, with 5 bases in between. CDR3 size: 13 residues. The CDR3 DNA reads as TGTGCCAGTAGTATAGGCCAGTACAATGAGCAGTTCTTC. Translating it yields CASSIGQYNEQFF. The full variable domain, completed using reference TRBV19 and TRBJ2-1, is DGGITQSPKYLFRKEGQNVTLSCEQNLNHDAMYWYRQDPGQGLRLIYYSQIVNDFQKGDIAEGYSVSREKKESFPLTVTSAQKNPTAFYLCASSIGQYNEQFFGPGTRLTVL.

In this sample, this clone turned up a few times. J is TRBJ2-3 and V is TRBV5-1, with a weak D call TRBD2 (6 bases). CDR3 length equals 13 residues. Germline V gives CDR1 SGHRS, CDR2 YFSETQ. V lost 4 bases, J lost 2 bases, and 8 bases lay in between. The CDR3 nucleotides are TGCGCCAGCAGCGGCGGGGACACAGATACGCAGTATTTT. Translating it yields CASSGGDTDTQYF. The full variable domain, with the rest looked up from reference TRBV5-1 and TRBJ2-3, is KAGVTQTPRYLIKTRGQQVTLSCSPISGHRSVSWYQQTPGQGLQFLFEYFSETQRNKGNFPGRFSGRQFSNSRSEMNVSTLELGDSALYLCASSGGDTDTQYFGPGTRLTVL.

The chain joins TRBV7-6 to TRBJ2-3, with D tentatively TRBD1 (6 bases). This CDR3 spans 16 amino acids. V was cut by 2 bases and J by 0 bases, with 12 bases left in between. Germline values: CDR1 SGHVS, CDR2 FNYEAQ. The CDR3 protein is CASSLKGHHSTDTQYF. As DNA, the CDR3 is TGTGCCAGCAGCTTAAAGGGACATCATAGCACAGATACGCAGTATTTT. The whole variable domain, remainder taken from reference TRBV7-6 and TRBJ2-3, is GAGVSQSPRYKVTKRGQDVALRCDPISGHVSLYWYRQALGQGPEFLTYFNYEAQQDKSGLPNDRFSAERPEGSISTLTIQRTEQRDSAMYRCASSLKGHHSTDTQYFGPGTRLTVL.

The CDR3 spells CASSSPRTGPLRNYYEQYF. The CDR3 DNA is TGTGCCAGCAGCTCTCCCAGGACAGGACCACTGAGAAATTACTACGAGCAGTACTTC. The chain carries TRBV11-2 and TRBJ2-7; 7 positions agree with TRBD1. V shed 4 bases, J shed 3 bases, and the junction held 21 bases outside the gene matches. This CDR3 is 19 amino acids long. The germline gives CDR1 SGHAT, CDR2 FQNNGV.

V gene TRBV10-3 combines with J gene TRBJ1-1; no reliable D call. V lost 4 bases and J lost 0, with 21 bases in between. The CDR3 is 18 residues long. Germline V gives CDR1 ENHRY, CDR2 SYGVKD. CDR3: CAISGEGRSMIMNTEAFF. The DNA of the CDR3 is TGTGCCATCAGTGGGGAGGGCAGGAGTATGATCATGAACACTGAAGCTTTCTTT.

The chain combines TRBV6-5 with TRBJ1-1; 7 nucleotides line up with TRBD1. This CDR3 region has 14 residues. The V gene end was trimmed by 4 bases and the J gene end by 5 bases; junction bases not matched to a gene: 7. Per germline, CDR1 MNHEY and CDR2 SVGAGI. The CDR3 sequence: CASSSQGRRTEAFF. CDR3 coding DNA: TGTGCCAGCAGTTCACAGGGGCGGAGGACTGAAGCTTTCTTT.

The rearrangement joins TRBV20-1 to TRBJ1-2; no definite D call. This CDR3 is built from 11 residues. V was trimmed by 5 bases and J by 7 bases, leaving 11 bases between them. Germline loops: CDR1 DFQATT, CDR2 SNEGSKA (reference sequence). The chain's CDR3 is CSAGPTGGYTF. The CDR3 region has the DNA TGCAGTGCTGGCCCGACGGGTGGCTACACCTTC.

The J gene is TRBJ1-4, the V gene TRBV9; D unclear. V shed 1 base and J shed 3 bases, with 7 bases lying between them. The germline CDR1 and CDR2 sequences are SGDLS and YYNGEE. This CDR3 contains 14 residues. The CDR3 nucleotides are TGTGCCAGCAGCGTATACGGGTCTAATGAAAAACTGTTTTTT. It codes for CASSVYGSNEKLFF.

The rearrangement joins TRBV19 to TRBJ2-3; maybe TRBD1 (6 bases). The germline V gene has CDR1 LNHDA and CDR2 SQIVND (reference sequence). With 7 bases removed from V and 0 bases from J, the gap between germline ends came to 14 bases. The length of the CDR3 is 15 residues. The CDR3 is CASKGHHSSTDTQYF. CDR3 DNA sequence: TGTGCCAGTAAGGGACATCATTCTAGCACAGATACGCAGTATTTT.

This clone was found once. Other DNA sequences in this sample translate to the same CDR3. The chain has TRBV28 and TRBJ1-1, with D unresolved. Per the germline V gene, CDR1 is MDHEN and CDR2 is SYDVKM. The CDR3 is made up of 15 amino acids. V dropped 2 bases and J dropped 1 base, with 11 bases sitting between them. The CDR3 is CASSLGGRTNTEAFF. The CDR3 DNA follows: TGTGCCAGCAGTTTAGGAGGCAGGACGAACACTGAAGCTTTCTTT.

V usage is TRBV19 and J usage is TRBJ1-5, with 8 nucleotides matching TRBD1. Germline V gene sequence: CDR1 LNHDA, CDR2 SQIVND (reference sequence). This CDR3 spans 15 amino acids. The V segment lost 6 bases and the J segment 5 bases; nucleotides outside the gene matches: 9. CDR3 in amino acids: CASSALDRVYQPQHF. Here the CDR3 DNA reads TGTGCCAGTAGCGCCCTGGACAGGGTTTATCAGCCCCAGCATTTT. The whole variable domain, remainder taken from reference TRBV19 and TRBJ1-5, is DGGITQSPKYLFRKEGQNVTLSCEQNLNHDAMYWYRQDPGQGLRLIYYSQIVNDFQKGDIAEGYSVSREKKESFPLTVTSAQKNPTAFYLCASSALDRVYQPQHFGDGTRLSIL.

The J gene is TRBJ2-5, the V gene TRBV30, with TRBD1 matching over 11 bases. The CDR3 spans 16 residues. The junction had 5 bases not matched to a gene; V was cut back by 0 bases and J by 2 bases. Germline CDR1 is GTSNPN and CDR2 is SVGIG (reference sequence). The DNA for the CDR3 is TGTGCCTGGAGTGTAAAGGGACAGGGGGTACAAGAGACCCAGTACTTC. Translated: CAWSVKGQGVQETQYF.

The V gene is TRBV7-6, the J gene TRBJ1-2; 9 nucleotides line up with TRBD1. J lost 7 bases, V lost 0 bases, and 6 bases had no gene match. The CDR3 runs 15 residues. Germline V gene lookup returns CDR1 SGHVS and CDR2 FNYEAQ. CDR3 coding DNA: TGTGCCAGCAGCTTAGCGTCGCAGGGACAGGGTGGCTACACCTTC. Amino acid sequence: CASSLASQGQGGYTF.

This clone was observed once. An end of the junction differs from the germline gene, which may be a read error. The J gene is TRBJ2-5, the V gene TRBV7-9; 10 positions match TRBD1. Germline-derived CDR1 and CDR2 are SEHNR and FQNEAQ (reference sequence). CDR3 length: 16 amino acids. The CDR3 reads CSSSPGRGQGKETQYF. CDR3 bases: TGTTCCAGCAGCCCCGGAAGGGGACAGGGGAAAGAGACCCAGTACTTC.